These 30 T cell receptor beta chains share one sample of origin, sequenced in a study of cytomegalovirus exposure and HLA in healthy donors. PCR was performed using 60 Vbeta and 13 Jbeta primers. The table came from immunoSEQ multiplex PCR; TCRdb's copy has only in-frame clones and leaves some out. The sample consists of some 120,000 clones, 75% to 80% of them appearing once. What was sequenced was PBMCs. Every receptor here comes from a woman aged 35 to 49 in good health and CMV-seronegative.

The chain combines TRBV27 with TRBJ2-7; D not certain. Germline CDR1 reads MNHEY; CDR2 reads SMNVEV (reference sequence). CDR3 length: 13 amino acids. Trimming left V 6 bases short and J 3 bases short, with 12 bases between. CDR3 DNA sequence: TGTGCCAGCAGCCTCACGACAAGCTACGAGCAGTACTTC. Its protein is CASSLTTSYEQYF.

V usage is TRBV7-6 and J usage is TRBJ2-5; D is possibly TRBD2 (6 bases). This CDR3 comprises 14 residues. Germline CDR1 SGHVS, CDR2 FNYEAQ. V shed 4 bases and J shed 2 bases, with 11 bases lying between them. This CDR3 reads CASSYLSGQETQYF. The CDR3 bases are TGTGCCAGCAGCTACCTTAGCGGACAAGAGACCCAGTACTTC.

J is TRBJ2-2 and V is TRBV23-1; 13 bases map to TRBD2. TRBV23-1 is an ORF; its function is uncertain. The ends lost 3 bases at V and 2 bases at J; junction bases unmatched: 18. The CDR3 has 22 amino acids. The CDR3: CASSHHPRQGGLAGPNTGELFF. CDR3 in DNA: TGCGCCAGCAGTCACCACCCACGACAGGGGGGACTAGCGGGACCTAACACCGGGGAGCTGTTTTTT.

The chain links TRBV18 to TRBJ1-2; 7 bases agree with TRBD1. The CDR3 loop spans 15 amino acids. V was pared by 3 bases and J by 1 base, with 5 bases of the junction left unmatched. Germline V lookup: CDR1 KGHSH, CDR2 LQKENI. CDR3 coding DNA: TGTGCCAGCTCACCCTCCCGGGACAGTAACTATGGCTACACCTTC. Encoded protein: CASSPSRDSNYGYTF. Complete variable domain (other parts from reference TRBV18 and TRBJ1-2): NAGVMQNPRHLVRRRGQEARLRCSPMKGHSHVYWYRQLPEEGLKFMVYLQKENIIDESGMPKERFSAEFPKEGPSILRIQQVVRGDSAAYFCASSPSRDSNYGYTFGSGTRLTVV.

V and J are TRBV27 and TRBJ2-1; 11 bases align to TRBD2. Germline values: CDR1 MNHEY, CDR2 SMNVEV (reference sequence). This CDR3 has 20 amino acids. Trimming at V came to 2 bases and at J to 0 bases, leaving 12 bases not matched to a gene. CDR3 residues: CASSLNRARLAGGSYNEQFF. CDR3 coding DNA: TGTGCCAGCAGTTTAAACAGGGCACGGCTAGCGGGAGGCTCCTACAATGAGCAGTTCTTC.

In its sample, this clone was seen once. Different DNA sequences within this sample yield the same CDR3. This chain joins TRBV5-1 and TRBJ1-5, with D hard to call. This CDR3 has 18 amino acids. V gave up 0 bases and J gave up 0 bases, with 16 bases separating them. Germline CDR1 is SGHRS and CDR2 is YFSETQ. CDR3 in DNA: TGCGCCAGCAGCTTGGGCCCCCTAAGAGGGAATAGCAATCAGCCCCAGCATTTT. Protein sequence: CASSLGPLRGNSNQPQHF.

The gene calls are TRBV9 and TRBJ1-6, with unresolved D. The CDR3 extends over 13 amino acids. CDR1 is SGDLS and CDR2 is YYNGEE in the germline V gene. V lost 3 bases and J 7 bases, leaving 8 bases between the germline ends. The CDR3, as DNA: TGTGCCAGCAGCGCTATCACGAATTCACCCCTCCACTTT. It yields the protein CASSAITNSPLHF.

The CDR3 reads CASSQGTGTTYGYTF. The CDR3 DNA is TGCGCCAGCAGCCAAGGAACCGGGACAACCTATGGCTACACCTTC. V and J are TRBV4-3 and TRBJ1-2; TRBD1 might be the D (6 bases). From germline, CDR1 is LGHNA and CDR2 YSLEER. Trimming removed 1 base at V and 4 bases at J, with 13 bases between. There are 15 residues in the CDR3.

The chain has TRBV18 and TRBJ2-6; possible D gene TRBD1, 6 bases. Trimming removed 4 bases from V and 1 base from J, with 11 bases in between. The CDR3 sequence is 16 residues long. CDR1 is KGHSH and CDR2 is LQKENI in the germline V gene. The chain's CDR3 is CASSLSTGSGANVLTF. The CDR3 nucleotides read TGTGCCAGCTCACTTTCGACAGGATCTGGGGCCAACGTCCTGACTTTC.

The CDR3 is CASSTETQYF. CDR3 coding DNA: TGTGCCAGCTCTACCGAGACCCAGTACTTC. The chain couples TRBV2 to TRBJ2-5; unclear D gene. V lost 8 bases and J 5 bases, leaving 6 bases between the germline ends. Germline assignment: CDR1 SNHLY and CDR2 FYNNEI. CDR3 length equals 10 residues.

The V and J genes are TRBV10-2 and TRBJ2-1; perhaps TRBD2 as D (5 bases). V gave up 6 bases and J gave up 5 bases, with 17 bases separating them. The CDR3 spans 15 residues. Germline V gives CDR1 WSHSY, CDR2 SAAADI. CDR3 protein: CASRGSLARDNEQFF. The CDR3 DNA sequence: TGCGCCAGCAGAGGGAGCCTAGCAAGGGACAATGAGCAGTTCTTC.

CDR3 DNA sequence: TGTGCCAGCAGTCGGACTAGCTTCACAGATACGCAGTATTTT. Residues: CASSRTSFTDTQYF. This chain joins TRBV28 and TRBJ2-3; TRBD2 aligns across 8 bases. V shed 5 bases, J shed 2 bases, and the junction held 3 bases outside the gene matches. This CDR3 has 14 amino acids. The germline V gene has CDR1 MDHEN and CDR2 SYDVKM.

The chain combines TRBV20-1 with TRBJ1-3; no reliable D call. The germline V gene encodes CDR1 DFQATT and CDR2 SNEGSKA (reference sequence). V was clipped by 6 bases and J by 5 bases, with 8 bases between them. This CDR3 spans 11 amino acids. The CDR3 region has the DNA TGCAGTGCGACCGACAGAAACACCATATATTTT. This gives the protein CSATDRNTIYF.

The V gene is TRBV18, the J gene TRBJ2-7; 7 bases are shared with TRBD1. The CDR3 spans 14 residues. The J segment lost 6 bases and the V segment lost 2 bases, leaving 7 bases of the junction unmatched. From germline, CDR1 is KGHSH and CDR2 LQKENI. CDR3 amino acids: CASSPFEGASEQYF. The CDR3 bases are TGTGCCAGCTCACCATTTGAGGGGGCCTCCGAGCAGTACTTC. Together with reference TRBV18 and TRBJ2-7, the CDR3 gives the full variable domain: NAGVMQNPRHLVRRRGQEARLRCSPMKGHSHVYWYRQLPEEGLKFMVYLQKENIIDESGMPKERFSAEFPKEGPSILRIQQVVRGDSAAYFCASSPFEGASEQYFGPGTRLTVT.

Of note for this clone: Other DNA sequences in this sample translate to the same CDR3. The V gene is TRBV28, the J gene TRBJ1-5; 8 positions match TRBD1. Looked up from germline, CDR1 is MDHEN and CDR2 is SYDVKM. The CDR3 consists of 13 residues. J was trimmed by 7 bases and V by 2 bases; bases with no gene match: 1. The CDR3 DNA follows: TGTGCCAGCAGTTTAGACAGGGGCCAGCCCCAGCATTTT. This translates into CASSLDRGQPQHF.

The rearrangement uses TRBV10-3 and TRBJ1-5; 11 nucleotides align to TRBD1. The CDR3 length is 16 residues. Germline assignment: CDR1 ENHRY and CDR2 SYGVKD. With V trimmed by 3 bases and J by 3 bases, 4 bases remained unmatched. The CDR3 coding sequence is TGTGCCATCAGTGACGGGACAGGGGGGCTCAATCAGCCCCAGCATTTT. It encodes CAISDGTGGLNQPQHF.

The chain is built from TRBV28 and TRBJ1-1; 8 nucleotides agree with TRBD1. Per the germline V gene, CDR1 is MDHEN and CDR2 is SYDVKM. Losses at the gene ends were 4 bases for V and 5 bases for J; bases not matched to a gene: 9. CDR3 length: 15 amino acids. CDR3 amino acids: CASSSSGQGWTEAFF. CDR3 bases: TGTGCCAGCAGTTCAAGTGGACAGGGATGGACTGAAGCTTTCTTT.

V is TRBV28 and J is TRBJ1-5; D call uncertain. The length of the CDR3 is 12 residues. Trimming took 8 bases from V and 1 from J, leaving 6 bases between them. Germline values: CDR1 MDHEN, CDR2 SYDVKM. The CDR3 DNA follows: TGTGCCAGCCGGGAAAGCAATCAGCCCCAGCATTTT. Residues: CASRESNQPQHF.

The CDR3 loop reads CASSFLLAGLSPGELFF. CDR3 in DNA: TGTGCCAGCAGCTTCCTACTAGCGGGCCTGAGCCCCGGGGAGCTGTTTTTT. The J gene is TRBJ2-2, the V gene TRBV7-8; 9 bases agree with TRBD2. CDR3 length: 17 residues. Germline assignment: CDR1 SGHVS and CDR2 FQNEAQ. The ends lost 3 bases at V and 6 bases at J; junction bases unmatched: 11.

This clone was picked up a small number of times. The chain carries TRBV6-4 and TRBJ1-2; no clear D. Germline assignment: CDR1 MRHNA and CDR2 SNTAGT. This CDR3 contains 13 residues. V dropped 5 bases and J dropped 5 bases, with 12 bases sitting between them. CDR3 sequence reads: CASSRELGYGYTF. The CDR3 bases are TGTGCCAGCAGTCGGGAACTAGGGTATGGCTACACCTTC.

V is TRBV5-8 and J is TRBJ2-1; TRBD2 matches at 11 bases. Germline assignment: CDR1 SGHTS and CDR2 YDEGEE. The CDR3 length is 17 residues. Trimming cost V 2 bases and J 3 bases; bases outside gene matches: 7. CDR3 coding DNA: TGTGCCAGCAGCTTTGAACGGACTAGCGGGTTCTACAATGAGCAGTTCTTC. Its translation: CASSFERTSGFYNEQFF.

The CDR3 loop reads CATSKLSGSKSYEQYF. CDR3 coding DNA: TGTGCCACCAGCAAACTTAGCGGGAGCAAATCCTACGAGCAGTACTTC. This chain links TRBV15 with TRBJ2-7; 9 nucleotides align to TRBD2. The CDR3 is made up of 16 amino acids. J lost 1 base, V lost 4 bases, and 8 bases had no gene match. Looked up from germline, CDR1 is LNHNV and CDR2 is YYDKDF (reference sequence). Supplemented by reference TRBV15 and TRBJ2-7, the full variable domain reads DAMVIQNPRYQVTQFGKPVTLSCSQTLNHNVMYWYQQKSSQAPKLLFHYYDKDFNNEADTPDNFQSRRPNTSFCFLDIRSPGLGDTAMYLCATSKLSGSKSYEQYFGPGTRLTVT.

This clone has only a few counts. J is TRBJ2-7 and V is TRBV6-5; 11 nucleotides match TRBD2. Germline loops: CDR1 MNHEY, CDR2 SVGAGI. The CDR3 has 15 residues. Trimming removed 6 bases from V and 6 bases from J; junction bases left unmatched: 10. The CDR3 DNA sequence: TGTGCCAGCAGCGCTCCTCGACTAGCGGGGAGCGAGCAGTACTTC. Amino acids: CASSAPRLAGSEQYF.

The chain links TRBV7-2 to TRBJ2-7; the match to TRBD1 covers 8 bases. This CDR3 is built from 14 residues. The junction had 3 bases not matched to a gene; V was cut back by 3 bases and J by 2 bases. Germline loops: CDR1 SGHTA, CDR2 FQGNSA. CDR3 DNA sequence: TGTGCCAGCAGCTTCGGACAGGGTCCCTACGAGCAGTACTTC. Translated: CASSFGQGPYEQYF.

As for this clone: Germline and junction disagree at one end, which may indicate a read error. The chain employs TRBV7-9 and TRBJ1-3; no clear D gene. CDR3 length: 15 amino acids. Germline V gene lookup returns CDR1 SEHNR and CDR2 FQNEAQ (reference sequence). CDR3 coding DNA: TGTTCCAGCAGCTATCCGTACAGCTCTGGAAACACCATATATTTT. Residues: CSSSYPYSSGNTIYF.

The J gene is TRBJ2-7, the V gene TRBV28; 7 bases fit TRBD1. The trim removed 7 bases at V and 4 bases at J, leaving 16 bases unmatched. The V gene's germline CDR1 is MDHEN and CDR2 SYDVKM. The CDR3 length is 16 residues. This CDR3 is CASIQADSQGVYEQYF. As DNA, the CDR3 is TGTGCCAGCATTCAAGCTGACAGCCAGGGGGTTTACGAGCAGTACTTC. The whole variable domain, filled in from reference TRBV28 and TRBJ2-7, reads DVKVTQSSRYLVKRTGEKVFLECVQDMDHENMFWYRQDPGLGLRLIYFSYDVKMKEKGDIPEGYSVSREKKERFSLILESASTNQTSMYLCASIQADSQGVYEQYFGPGTRLTVT.

This clone was seen only a few times. J is TRBJ2-1 and V is TRBV15; TRBD1 matches 8 bases. V shed 0 bases and J 4 bases; nucleotides not matched to a gene: 8. The CDR3 spans 17 residues. Germline V CDR1 and CDR2: LNHNV, YYDKDF (reference sequence). The CDR3 region is CATSRDRSGTGYNEQFF. The CDR3 DNA is TGTGCCACCAGCAGAGATAGGTCCGGGACAGGTTACAATGAGCAGTTCTTC.

CDR3 in DNA: TGTGCCAGCAGTGGACAGGTGAATAGCAATCAGCCCCAGCATTTT. Encoded protein: CASSGQVNSNQPQHF. The V and J genes are TRBV2 and TRBJ1-5; TRBD1 is a possible D gene (6 bases). V was trimmed by 4 bases and J by 0 bases, leaving 10 bases between them. There are 15 residues in the CDR3. Germline V gene data show CDR1 as SNHLY and CDR2 as FYNNEI.

The chain employs TRBV4-1 and TRBJ2-1, with D unclear. The CDR3 is made up of 12 amino acids. Germline loops: CDR1 MGHRA, CDR2 YSYEKL. V lost 2 bases and J 9 bases, leaving 8 bases between the germline ends. CDR3 sequence reads: CASSQFPGEQFF. The DNA for the CDR3 is TGCGCCAGCAGCCAATTTCCCGGTGAGCAGTTCTTC.

In its sample, this clone was seen a few times. The chain recombines TRBV5-1 with TRBJ1-1, with D unresolved. Trimming took off 0 bases at V and 5 bases at J, with 8 bases between the two ends. The CDR3 has 13 amino acids. CDR1 and CDR2 (germline): SGHRS, YFSETQ. The DNA for the CDR3 is TGCGCCAGCAGCTTGGGACATAAAACTGAAGCTTTCTTT. Translation gives CASSLGHKTEAFF.